What follows are 21 T cell receptor beta chains derived from one specimen sequenced in a study of cytomegalovirus exposure and HLA in healthy donors. Measured with immunoSEQ multiplex PCR; TCRdb has only the in-frame clones, and not every one. The sample has approximately 230,000 clones; approximately 84% are singletons. Sequencing used PBMCs. These receptors came from a man younger than 35 in good health and CMV-seropositive.

In DNA form, the CDR3 reads TGTGCCAGCAGCTTACAAAGCGGGACCTACAATGAGCAGTTCTTC. Translation: CASSLQSGTYNEQFF. This chain links TRBV7-2 with TRBJ2-1; TRBD2 agrees at 7 bases. Losses at the gene ends were 2 bases for V and 2 bases for J; bases not matched to a gene: 3. The V gene's germline CDR1 is SGHTA and CDR2 FQGNSA. The CDR3 runs 15 residues. The variable domain in full, with the rest retrieved from reference TRBV7-2 and TRBJ2-1, is GAGVSQSPSNKVTEKGKDVELRCDPISGHTALYWYRQSLGQGLEFLIYFQGNSAPDKSGLPSDRFSAERTGGSVSTLTIQRTQQEDSAVYLCASSLQSGTYNEQFFGPGTRLTVL.

The chain couples TRBV7-2 to TRBJ2-7, with TRBD2 matching over 8 bases. CDR1 SGHTA and CDR2 FQGNSA come from the germline V gene. CDR3 size: 14 residues. Trimming at V came to 5 bases and at J to 9 bases, leaving 12 bases not matched to a gene. In DNA form, the CDR3 reads TGTGCCAGCAGCACGAGCGGGAGTGGGAGTGTGCAGTACTTC. Translating it yields CASSTSGSGSVQYF.

Notes on this clone: This sample includes further DNA sequences coding for the same CDR3. The chain is built from TRBV6-5 and TRBJ1-1; D remains ambiguous. Per the germline V gene, CDR1 is MNHEY and CDR2 is SVGAGI. Trimming took 0 bases from V and 1 from J, leaving 6 bases between them. This CDR3 region has 14 residues. CDR3 coding DNA: TGTGCCAGCAGTTACTCGGAGGGGAACACTGAAGCTTTCTTT. Translated: CASSYSEGNTEAFF.

V and J are TRBV6-1 and TRBJ1-2; D not resolved. V was clipped by 0 bases and J by 0 bases, with 11 bases between them. Per the germline V gene, CDR1 is MNHNS and CDR2 is SASEGT. The CDR3 runs to 16 residues. DNA of the CDR3: TGTGCCAGCAGTGAAGCCGTGATCCCAGCTAACTATGGCTACACCTTC. As protein: CASSEAVIPANYGYTF.

V is TRBV28 and J is TRBJ1-2; D is uncertain. Trimming stripped 3 bases from V and 4 bases from J, with 9 bases between. This CDR3 contains 13 residues. Germline V gene lookup returns CDR1 MDHEN and CDR2 SYDVKM. Written as DNA, the CDR3 is TGTGCCAGCAGTTTGTGGTCGCCCTATGGCTACACCTTC. Its translation is CASSLWSPYGYTF.

This sequence joins TRBV30 and TRBJ2-7; 9 nucleotides agree with TRBD2. Losses at the gene ends were 3 bases for V and 3 bases for J; bases not matched to a gene: 15. The germline V gene has CDR1 GTSNPN and CDR2 SVGIG (reference sequence). This CDR3 has 17 amino acids. DNA of the CDR3: TGTGCCTGGAGGGGACAAAGCGGGAGGTTCTCCTACTACGAGCAGTACTTC. It translates to CAWRGQSGRFSYYEQYF.

J is TRBJ2-6 and V is TRBV5-1, with D perhaps given as TRBD1 or TRBD2 (5 bases each). The CDR3 is 18 residues long. Germline CDR1 reads SGHRS; CDR2 reads YFSETQ. V was pared by 4 bases and J by 0 bases, with 17 bases between. The CDR3 coding sequence is TGCGCCAGCAGCGACCGGGACCGTAGAAGCTCTGGGGCCAACGTCCTGACTTTC. This translates into CASSDRDRRSSGANVLTF.

This clone was seen a handful of times. The chain carries TRBV9 and TRBJ1-2, with D uncertain. V was cut by 0 bases and J by 4 bases, with 13 bases left in between. Germline CDR1 reads SGDLS; CDR2 reads YYNGEE. The CDR3 is 15 residues long. The CDR3 sequence is CASSVGLPASYGYTF. In nucleotides, the CDR3 is TGTGCCAGCAGCGTAGGCCTACCTGCTAGCTATGGCTACACCTTC.

V gene TRBV5-1 combines with J gene TRBJ1-2; 8 bases align to TRBD1. The CDR3 is made up of 14 amino acids. CDR1 SGHRS and CDR2 YFSETQ come from the germline V gene. V lost 2 bases to trimming and J lost 4 bases; unmatched junction nucleotides: 4. CDR3 DNA sequence: TGCGCCAGCAGCTTATCAGGACAGGGCTATGGCTACACCTTC. This gives the protein CASSLSGQGYGYTF.

The V gene is TRBV6-1, the J gene TRBJ2-1; D is ambiguous. The CDR3 runs 14 residues. V lost 1 base and J lost 6, with 10 bases in between. CDR1 MNHNS and CDR2 SASEGT come from the germline V gene. The CDR3 here is CASSEVVVSNEQFF. The CDR3 DNA follows: TGTGCCAGCAGTGAAGTTGTTGTCTCCAATGAGCAGTTCTTC.

The chain employs TRBV15 and TRBJ2-1; 9 positions match TRBD1. The CDR3 is made up of 15 amino acids. V gave up 5 bases and J gave up 5 bases; unmatched junction bases: 7. The germline CDR1 and CDR2 sequences are LNHNV and YYDKDF (reference sequence). CDR3 residues: CATSRGTGSDNEQFF. CDR3 bases: TGTGCCACCAGCCGTGGGACAGGGTCCGACAATGAGCAGTTCTTC. The full variable domain, with the rest looked up from reference TRBV15 and TRBJ2-1, is DAMVIQNPRYQVTQFGKPVTLSCSQTLNHNVMYWYQQKSSQAPKLLFHYYDKDFNNEADTPDNFQSRRPNTSFCFLDIRSPGLGDTAMYLCATSRGTGSDNEQFFGPGTRLTVL.

The chain couples TRBV27 to TRBJ2-6; unclear D gene. The CDR3 has 13 residues. The V end was cut by 5 bases, the J end by 0 bases, with 2 bases between. The germline CDR1 and CDR2 sequences are MNHEY and SMNVEV (reference sequence). CDR3 in DNA: TGTGCCAGCAGTCGCTCTGGGGCCAACGTCCTGACTTTC. Amino acids: CASSRSGANVLTF.

The chain employs TRBV27 and TRBJ1-1, with D tentatively TRBD1 (5 bases). Trimming cost V 6 bases and J 1 base, with 15 bases left between them. Germline-derived CDR1 and CDR2 are MNHEY and SMNVEV (reference sequence). This CDR3 comprises 15 residues. The CDR3 DNA reads TGTGCCAGCAGGACAATGGGGGTCACGAACACTGAAGCTTTCTTT. Protein product: CASRTMGVTNTEAFF.

This clone occurred once. The chain uses TRBV28 and TRBJ1-2; 9 positions agree with TRBD1. Trimming cost V 5 bases and J 6 bases; bases outside gene matches: 10. Germline V gene sequence: CDR1 MDHEN, CDR2 SYDVKM. The CDR3 is made up of 15 amino acids. The CDR3: CASSPPTGGIHGYTF. The CDR3 bases are TGTGCCAGCAGTCCACCGACAGGGGGTATCCATGGCTACACCTTC.

The chain joins TRBV27 to TRBJ2-6; D is ambiguous. V was pared by 3 bases and J by 0 bases, with 6 bases between. CDR3 length equals 15 residues. Germline CDR1 is MNHEY and CDR2 is SMNVEV (reference sequence). Here the CDR3 DNA reads TGTGCCAGCAGTTTCGGCTTCTCTGGGGCCAACGTCCTGACTTTC. It specifies CASSFGFSGANVLTF.

The chain links TRBV30 to TRBJ2-7, with D possibly matching TRBD1 (6 bases). Deletions cut 2 bases from V and 4 bases from J, with 9 bases between. Per germline, CDR1 GTSNPN and CDR2 SVGIG (reference sequence). This CDR3 contains 12 residues. In DNA form, the CDR3 reads TGTGCCTGGAGTCCCGGACAGTACGAGCAGTACTTC. This codes for CAWSPGQYEQYF.

This rearrangement joins TRBV6-1 to TRBJ2-3; D not resolved. The CDR3 sequence is 12 residues long. In germline, CDR1 is MNHNS, CDR2 SASEGT. V dropped 1 base and J dropped 9 bases, with 8 bases sitting between them. CDR3 in amino acids: CASSEVGPTQYF. CDR3 nucleotide sequence: TGTGCCAGCAGTGAAGTCGGTCCAACGCAGTATTTT.

For the CDR3, the DNA is TGTGCCAGCAGCGAACGAAATCAGCCCCAGCATTTT. Amino acid sequence: CASSERNQPQHF. The chain employs TRBV6-1 and TRBJ1-5; D unresolved. The germline CDR1 and CDR2 sequences are MNHNS and SASEGT. V lost 6 bases and J lost 4, with 7 bases in between. CDR3 size: 12 residues.

This chain joins TRBV29-1 and TRBJ2-5; D is uncertain. Germline CDR1 SQVTM, CDR2 ANQGSEA. Trimming shortened V by 4 bases and J by 5 bases, and 8 bases separated the two germline ends. The CDR3 consists of 11 residues. DNA for the CDR3: TGCAGCGTTGGGGGTTTCGAGACCCAGTACTTC. Residues: CSVGGFETQYF.

This clone is a singleton in its sample. The chain uses TRBV4-1 and TRBJ1-2, with D possibly TRBD1 on 6 matching bases. V lost 3 bases, J lost 2 bases, and 16 bases lay in between. The CDR3 has 16 residues. Germline V CDR1 and CDR2: MGHRA, YSYEKL. In nucleotides, the CDR3 is TGCGCCAGCAGCCACCCCAGGGGAGGGCTGAACTATGGCTACACCTTC. It translates to CASSHPRGGLNYGYTF.

The chain links TRBV15 to TRBJ2-5, with 8 bases fitting TRBD1. This CDR3 is built from 17 residues. Germline V lookup: CDR1 LNHNV, CDR2 YYDKDF (reference sequence). Losses at the gene ends were 1 base for V and 4 bases for J; bases not matched to a gene: 11. The chain's CDR3 is CATSRVWDRRTSETQYF. For the CDR3, the DNA is TGTGCCACCAGCAGAGTTTGGGACAGGAGGACATCAGAGACCCAGTACTTC.